The T cell receptor (beta chain) under discussion was sequenced for a study of blood T cell repertoires in COVID-19. For the study at large: The origin of the acute and convalescent COVID-19 samples was the United States, Italy and Spain.

The germline V gene has CDR1 SGHNT and CDR2 YYREEE (reference sequence). The V end lost 3 bases, the J end lost 6 bases, and 22 bases lay between the germline ends. This CDR3 contains 16 residues. Produced via immunoSEQ multiplex PCR; TCRdb's table is partial and in-frame only. The repertoire holds about 260,000 clones, about 88% seen once, with 1.5% to 2% in the top ten. Specimen: peripheral blood. The rearrangement links TRBV5-4 to TRBJ2-7; perhaps TRBD1 as D (6 bases). This clonotype originated in a man younger than 40 with active or convalescent COVID-19. CDR3 loop: CASSSPSYRAVSEQYF. The CDR3 DNA sequence: TGTGCCAGCAGCTCACCCTCCTACAGGGCGGTTAGCGAGCAGTACTTC.